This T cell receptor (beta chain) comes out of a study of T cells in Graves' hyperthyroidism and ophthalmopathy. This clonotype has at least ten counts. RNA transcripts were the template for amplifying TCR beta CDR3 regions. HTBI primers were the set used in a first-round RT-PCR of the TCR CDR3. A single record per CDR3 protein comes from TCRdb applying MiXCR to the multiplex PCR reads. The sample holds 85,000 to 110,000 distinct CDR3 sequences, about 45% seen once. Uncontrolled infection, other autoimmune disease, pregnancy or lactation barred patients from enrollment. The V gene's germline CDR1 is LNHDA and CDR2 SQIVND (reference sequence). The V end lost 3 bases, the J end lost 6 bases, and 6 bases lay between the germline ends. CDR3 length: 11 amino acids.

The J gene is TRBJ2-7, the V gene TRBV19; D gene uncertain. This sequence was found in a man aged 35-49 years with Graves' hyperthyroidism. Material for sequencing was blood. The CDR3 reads CASSINREQYF. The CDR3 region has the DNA TGTGCCAGTAGTATTAACCGCGAGCAGTACTTC.